This T cell receptor (beta chain) is drawn from a study of breast tumors, draining lymph nodes, adjacent tissues. Study outcomes and limitations: Data only fit, rather than demonstrated, lymph node origin of most tumor T cells. Tumor and nontumor repertoires were significantly more similar in luminal-like than in basal-like breast cancer.

The lymph nodes were axillary draining lymph nodes from breast cancer patients. There are many counts of this clonotype. The antigen remains undetermined. A single record per CDR3 protein comes from TCRdb applying MiXCR to the multiplex PCR reads. The sample consists of around 150,000 distinct CDR3 sequences, roughly 33% of them appearing once. Germline V gives CDR1 KGHSH, CDR2 LQKENI. The V and J ends lost 5 bases and 1 base, in that order; junction bases with no gene match: 6. The CDR3 is made up of 15 amino acids. The receptor was derived from a female donor with breast cancer. Some clones in this sample may be carry-over from other donors' samples. The sample comprised axillary lymph node tissue. The chain recombines TRBV18 with TRBJ2-7, with 9 nucleotides matching TRBD1. CDR3 residues: CASSAGQGMSYEQYV. DNA of the CDR3: TGTGCCAGCTCAGCCGGACAGGGGATGTCCTACGAGCAGTACGTC.